This TCR beta chain was identified in a study of blood T cell repertoires in COVID-19. V shed 5 bases and J shed 8 bases, with 18 bases lying between them. CDR1 and CDR2 from the germline V gene are SGHVS and FQNEAQ. This CDR3 has 15 residues. Profiled with immunoSEQ multiplex PCR; TCRdb holds only in-frame clones, not every one. The sample consists of tens of thousands of clones, 80% to 90% of them appearing once. Sequencing input: peripheral blood. The chain is built from TRBV7-8 and TRBJ1-4; D is possibly TRBD1 (6 bases). This clonotype originated in a human donor in a cohort sampled during active COVID-19. CDR3 amino acids: CASSPNGQRNEKLFF. Written as DNA, the CDR3 is TGTGCCAGCAGCCCTAACGGACAGAGAAACGAAAAACTGTTTTTT.